Included here is one T cell receptor (beta chain) sequence, with context. Source study methods: Researchers report that nucleated cell counts were estimated from reference gene primer amplification. The repertoire was sequenced with immunoSEQ multiplex PCR; TCRdb's copy has only in-frame clones and lacks some. That table furnishes V, J and clone size, whereas the DNA furnished D and trimming. The table has some 270,000 clones, about nine tenths seen once; the top ten hold over 8%. Trimming cost V 2 bases and J 8 bases; bases outside gene matches: 12. In germline, CDR1 is SGDLS, CDR2 YYNGEE. CDR3 length equals 16 residues. The data are from a study of blood T cell repertoires in COVID-19. Overall study: Some COVID-19 samples were acute and others convalescent; all came from the United States, Italy and Spain. From T cells, B-cell-depleted T cells, or PBMCs came the material, which was cDNA or gDNA.

The rearrangement links TRBV9 to TRBJ1-4; 7 nucleotides line up with TRBD1. This TCR was sampled from a man aged 40-50 years with active or convalescent COVID-19. The sample consisted of peripheral blood. CDR3 bases: TGTGCCAGCAGCGTCGGGTCGAACAGGGGCGCGGAAAAACTGTTTTTT. Its translation is CASSVGSNRGAEKLFF.